Listed below are T cell receptor beta chains from one sample, sequenced in a study of blood T cell repertoires in COVID-19. Sequencing used immunoSEQ multiplex PCR; TCRdb keeps in-frame clones, though not all of them. Seen here are under 400,000 clones, around nine tenths observed once, and the top ten hold approximately 4.1%. Input material: peripheral blood. The receptors were sampled from a woman aged 60-70 years with COVID-19, enrolled during active disease. Each CDR3 is given with its conserved first and last residue. The D gene is left open where the match is weak. Size is omitted from some rows. Given values are once, few, many or a class for expanded clones.

clone_size	d_call	v_call	j_call	cdr3_nt	cdr3_aa
NA	NA	TRBV3-1/TRBV3-2	TRBJ1-1	TGTGCCAGCAGCCAATTGGCGGAGAACACTGAAGCTTTCTTT	CASSQLAENTEAFF
few	TRBD1	TRBV5-8	TRBJ1-1	TGTGCCAGCAGCCCTCGGACAGGGTACCCTGAAGCTTTCTTT	CASSPRTGYPEAFF
NA	TRBD1	TRBV5-6	TRBJ1-3	TGTGCCAGCAGCTTCCGGACAGGGCGGACTGGAAACACCATATATTTT	CASSFRTGRTGNTIYF
NA	TRBD2	TRBV5-1	TRBJ2-5	TGCGCCAGCAGCGTGGCGGGGGGGCAGGAGACCCAGTACTTC	CASSVAGGQETQYF
once	NA	TRBV10-1	TRBJ2-1	TGCGCCAGCAGTGATAGGTACAGGAGCTCCTACAATGAGCAGTTCTTC	CASSDRYRSSYNEQFF
NA	NA	TRBV2	TRBJ1-2	TGTGCCAGCAGCGCCCAAGGCCGGGGATCCTATGGCTACACCTTC	CASSAQGRGSYGYTF
few	TRBD2	TRBV11-2	TRBJ2-3	TGTGCCAGCAGCATTATAGCGGGGGGCCGCACAGATACGCAGTATTTT	CASSIIAGGRTDTQYF
NA	NA	TRBV6-5	TRBJ1-3	TGTGCCAGCATGAGCTCTGGAAACACCATATATTTT	CASMSSGNTIYF
NA	NA	TRBV27	TRBJ1-5	TGTGCCAGCCCACGGGGGGGAAGCAATCAGCCCCAGCATTTT	CASPRGGSNQPQHF
NA	TRBD1	TRBV28	TRBJ2-7	TGTGCCAGCAGTTGGACAGGCTCCTACGAGCAGTACTTC	CASSWTGSYEQYF
NA	TRBD1	TRBV19	TRBJ1-4	TGTGCCAGTAGTACGCCAGGGGGACCAACTAATGAAAAACTGTTTTTT	CASSTPGGPTNEKLFF
NA	TRBD2	TRBV30	TRBJ2-1	TGTGCCTGGGGGATCGGGACTAATTACAATGAGCAGTTCTTC	CAWGIGTNYNEQFF
NA	NA	TRBV5-4	TRBJ2-5	TGTGCCAGCAGCTCGGAGAGGGTGGGGGGAACCCAGTACTTC	CASSSERVGGTQYF
NA	NA	TRBV19	TRBJ1-2	TGTGCCAGTAGTATCGACCGAGGGGGCTACACCTTC	CASSIDRGGYTF
NA	NA	TRBV7-3	TRBJ2-2	TGTGCCAGCAGCGCGCAAAGCCGAGTGAACACCGGGGAGCTGTTTTTT	CASSAQSRVNTGELFF
NA	NA	TRBV6-5	TRBJ1-4	TGTGCCAGCCGGAGGCACGGAAATGAAAAACTGTTTTTT	CASRRHGNEKLFF
NA	NA	TRBV2	TRBJ1-5	TGTGCCAGCAGCCCCCCAGGCCATAGCAATCAGCCCCAGCATTTT	CASSPPGHSNQPQHF
NA	TRBD1	TRBV2	TRBJ2-4	TGTGCCAGCAGATTCCCCGGGACAGGGGTGGACATTCAGTACTTC	CASRFPGTGVDIQYF
NA	NA	TRBV19	TRBJ1-2	TGTGCCAGTAGTATAGTTCGCGGGGAAAGCTACACCTTC	CASSIVRGESYTF
NA	TRBD1	TRBV5-1	TRBJ1-2	TGCGCCAGCAGCTTGGCGGGACAGGGGCGGGTTAACTATGGCTACACCTTC	CASSLAGQGRVNYGYTF
NA	TRBD1	TRBV27	TRBJ1-1	TGTGCCAGCAGTTTCCTGGGGACAGGGAACACTGAAGCTTTCTTT	CASSFLGTGNTEAFF
NA	TRBD2	TRBV28	TRBJ2-5	TGTGCCAGCAGTTTTGAAGTCCGGGGGGGGACCCAGTACTTC	CASSFEVRGGTQYF
NA	TRBD2	TRBV7-3	TRBJ2-5	TGTGCCAGCAGCTTAACCGGGAGGGCACCCCAGTACTTC	CASSLTGRAPQYF
NA	TRBD2	TRBV19	TRBJ2-2	TGTGCCAGTAGTCGGCAGGGAGGGGTTGCCGGGGAGCTGTTTTTT	CASSRQGGVAGELFF
NA	TRBD2	TRBV3-1/TRBV3-2	TRBJ2-1	TGTGCCAGCAGCCAAGCTACTAGCGGATATGAGCAGTTCTTC	CASSQATSGYEQFF
once	NA	TRBV24-1	TRBJ2-7	TGTGCCACCAGTGATACGACAGTAAGCTCCTACGAGCAGTACTTC	CATSDTTVSSYEQYF
few	NA	TRBV7-6	TRBJ1-5	TGTGCCAGCAGCTTTGGTGCAGGGGACGCCTCAAGCAATCAGCCCCAGCATTTT	CASSFGAGDASSNQPQHF
NA	NA	TRBV28	TRBJ2-5	TGTGCCAGCATCCCCGGGGGGACACTAGTGCACCGGGCCCAGTACTTC	CASIPGGTLVHRAQYF
NA	TRBD1	TRBV18	TRBJ1-6	TGTGCCAGCTCATCTGGACAGGCGATTAATTCACCCCTCCACTTT	CASSSGQAINSPLHF
NA	NA	TRBV3-1/TRBV3-2	TRBJ1-3	TGTGCCAGCAGCCAAGGAGGTATTGGAAACACCATATATTTT	CASSQGGIGNTIYF
NA	NA	TRBV12-3/TRBV12-4	TRBJ1-1	TGTGCCAGCAGTTTAGGTGGTCCAGGTCGTGCTTTCTTT	CASSLGGPGRAFF
NA	TRBD1	TRBV5-6	TRBJ2-1	TGTGCCAGCAGCTCCGGTAAACAGGGGCCGTTCTTC	CASSSGKQGPFF
NA	TRBD1	TRBV5-6	TRBJ2-5	TGTGCCAGCAGCTTGGGTTGGGACAGGGTGGCGGAGACCCAGTACTTC	CASSLGWDRVAETQYF
NA	NA	TRBV9	TRBJ1-2	TGTGCCAGCAGCGCCTGGGGGGGTGGTAACTATGGCTACACCTTC	CASSAWGGGNYGYTF
NA	NA	TRBV7-3	TRBJ1-1	TGTGCCAGCAGCTTAAGGGCAGGGCTGAACACTGAAGCTTTCTTT	CASSLRAGLNTEAFF
once	TRBD2	TRBV5-4	TRBJ2-7	TGTGCCAGCAGTCGTAGCGGGGGGGTCGACGAGCAGTACTTC	CASSRSGGVDEQYF
NA	NA	TRBV7-3	TRBJ1-1	TGTGCCAGCAGCCAACAGGGATACACTGAAGCTTTCTTT	CASSQQGYTEAFF
NA	NA	TRBV5-1	TRBJ2-7	TGCGCCAGCAGCTGGGTGACATCATCCTACGAGCAGTACTTC	CASSWVTSSYEQYF
NA	TRBD1	TRBV5-6	TRBJ1-1	TGTGCCAGCAGCTTTGACAGGGACGCTTTCTTT	CASSFDRDAFF
NA	NA	TRBV12-3/TRBV12-4	TRBJ1-2	TGTGCCAGCAGTTTCCCGCTAAACTATGGCTACACCTTC	CASSFPLNYGYTF
once	NA	TRBV28	TRBJ2-7	TGTGCCAGCAATCCTCTGTGGGACATAAACTACGAGCAGTACTTC	CASNPLWDINYEQYF
NA	NA	TRBV25-1	TRBJ1-5	TGTGCCAGCACCGAAGGGGGGGGCAATCAGCCCCAGCATTTT	CASTEGGGNQPQHF
NA	NA	TRBV5-4	TRBJ1-1	TGTGCCAGCAGCACCCGATCGGGCAGGGCTGAAGCTTTCTTT	CASSTRSGRAEAFF
NA	TRBD1	TRBV9	TRBJ1-2	TGTGCCAGCAGCGGGACAGGGTGGGCCTATGGCTACACCTTC	CASSGTGWAYGYTF
once	TRBD1	TRBV11-2	TRBJ2-4	TGTGCCAGCAGCTTAGAACAGGGGGTAGCCAAAAACATTCAGTACTTC	CASSLEQGVAKNIQYF
once	TRBD1	TRBV5-1	TRBJ2-7	TGCGCCAGCAGCTTGGCGACAGGGAGCTCCTACGAGCAGTACTTC	CASSLATGSSYEQYF
NA	NA	TRBV7-2	TRBJ2-1	TGTGCCAGCAGCGCTACCCGGAGCTCCTACAATGAGCAGTTCTTC	CASSATRSSYNEQFF
NA	TRBD2	TRBV7-3	TRBJ2-3	TGTGCCAGCAGCTTATCCCCGCGGGGGACGGGTACGCAGTATTTT	CASSLSPRGTGTQYF
NA	TRBD1	TRBV2	TRBJ1-2	TGTGCCAGCAGTGAATCCCCGGGACAGTCTCTTGGGGGCTATGGCTACACCTTC	CASSESPGQSLGGYGYTF
NA	NA	TRBV21-1	TRBJ2-7	TGTGCCAGCAGCGTTGGCCACAGGGGCCGTTCCTACGAGCAGTACTTC	CASSVGHRGRSYEQYF
NA	TRBD1	TRBV28	TRBJ1-4	TGTGCCAGCAGGCCGGGACAGGCTGGAAAACTGTTTTTT	CASRPGQAGKLFF
few	NA	TRBV25-1	TRBJ1-1	TGTGCCAGCAGTAGGAGTGGGAACACTGAAGCTTTCTTT	CASSRSGNTEAFF
NA	TRBD1	TRBV5-6	TRBJ1-1	TGTGCCAGCAGCTGGAAGGGGGCCACTGAAGCTTTCTTT	CASSWKGATEAFF
NA	NA	TRBV3-1/TRBV3-2	TRBJ2-3	TGTGCCAGCAGCCAAGGGGGCCCAGATACGCAGTATTTT	CASSQGGPDTQYF
NA	NA	TRBV7-9	TRBJ1-4	TGTGCCAGCAGCTTAGCGCTTAACGGTGAAAAACTGTTTTTT	CASSLALNGEKLFF